A selection of T cell receptor beta chains follows, all from one sample in a study of T cells in Graves' hyperthyroidism and ophthalmopathy. Each CDR3 protein is one row after TCRdb ran MiXCR on the multiplex PCR reads. This sample has 96,000 or so distinct CDR3 sequences, with 51% found just once. The sequencing input was blood. These receptors came from a woman in her forties with Graves' hyperthyroidism. The conserved cysteine and the conserved F or W are not part of the CDR3 here. Fields, in order: J gene, V gene, CDR3 protein.

>TRBJ1-2|TRBV27
ASSDRNYGYT
>TRBJ1-1|TRBV7-2
ASSFRGRVTEAF
>TRBJ2-7|TRBV10-1
ASSERTGANEQY
>TRBJ1-2|TRBV13
ASRGPRPSGNT
>TRBJ1-2|TRBV7-2
ASSPVSGGGNYGYT
>TRBJ2-7|TRBV7-2
ASSRWTSATYEQY
>TRBJ1-2|TRBV2
ASSAQGRSGYT
>TRBJ1-5|TRBV10-3
ANSEVFDQPQH
>TRBJ1-2|TRBV7-2
ASSAGGNYGYT
>TRBJ1-2|TRBV5-8
ASSAQGYGYT
>TRBJ1-1|TRBV12-3/TRBV12-4
ASRSLGRSNTEAF
>TRBJ1-1|TRBV18
ASSPRAGANTEAF
>TRBJ2-3|TRBV2
ASSDGLGQASTDTQY
>TRBJ1-2|TRBV5-6
ASSLVGLEYHYGYT
>TRBJ2-7|TRBV19
ASRAHRGLEQY
>TRBJ1-1|TRBV6-6
ASSPGQSEAF
>TRBJ2-5|TRBV7-2
ASTQGALEETQY
>TRBJ1-2|TRBV25-1
ASKDSGDYGYT